The 7 T cell receptor beta chains listed next were all sequenced from one sample in a study of shared clonotypes between healthy human individuals. Repertoires were generated with immunoSEQ multiplex PCR, while TCRdb's copy carries only in-frame clones and drops some. The table records about 2.4 million clones, approximately 90% of them present only once. Sequencing input: naive CD4+ T cells sorted from blood. Indicated subset: CD45RA+ positively selected. These receptors were taken from a man aged 18 to 29 in good health.

Note on this clone: The same CDR3 can be traced to other DNA sequences in this sample. V gene TRBV5-1 combines with J gene TRBJ1-1; D unclear. CDR1 SGHRS and CDR2 YFSETQ come from the germline V gene. The CDR3 is 14 residues long. Trimming left V 0 bases short and J 1 base short, with 7 bases between. The CDR3 nucleotides read TGCGCCAGCAGCTTGGTTCCCGGGAACACTGAAGCTTTCTTT. Its translation is CASSLVPGNTEAFF.

The chain uses TRBV4-1 and TRBJ1-6; possibly TRBD1 for D (5 bases). This CDR3 region has 17 residues. V shed 3 bases and J shed 10 bases, with 22 bases lying between them. Germline CDR1 and CDR2: MGHRA and YSYEKL. CDR3: CASSHYFSGRAGSPLHF. In nucleotides, the CDR3 is TGCGCCAGCAGCCATTATTTTTCCGGGCGTGCAGGGTCACCCCTCCACTTT.

The genes are TRBV5-4 and TRBJ2-5; 9 nucleotides align to TRBD1. The length of the CDR3 is 13 residues. V lost 3 bases, J lost 6 bases, and 3 bases stayed unmatched. CDR1 is SGHNT and CDR2 is YYREEE in the germline V gene (reference sequence). Here the CDR3 reads CASSWTGDKTQYF. The DNA for the CDR3 is TGTGCCAGCAGCTGGACAGGGGATAAGACCCAGTACTTC.

The chain recombines TRBV7-8 with TRBJ1-1; no clear D gene. The CDR3 runs 14 residues. The V gene lost 2 bases and the J gene lost 2 bases, with 9 bases spanning the gap. Germline V gives CDR1 SGHVS, CDR2 FQNEAQ. The CDR3 DNA reads TGTGCCAGCAGCTTAATCCGGATAAACACTGAAGCTTTCTTT. Its protein is CASSLIRINTEAFF.

This clone was seen more than once but under ten times. This chain connects TRBV4-2 to TRBJ1-2; D is perhaps TRBD1 (5 bases). The CDR3 covers 15 residues. The V gene's germline CDR1 is LGHNA and CDR2 YNFKEQ. The V end lost 2 bases, the J end lost 4 bases, and 14 bases lay between the germline ends. As DNA, the CDR3 is TGTGCCAGCAGCCAAAGCGGGGCTGACCCCTATGGCTACACCTTC. Residues: CASSQSGADPYGYTF.

The genes are TRBV18 and TRBJ2-7; TRBD1 or TRBD2 may be the D gene (7 bases each). The CDR3 length is 13 residues. V was pared by 6 bases and J by 3 bases, with 12 bases between. Germline V gives CDR1 KGHSH, CDR2 LQKENI. The CDR3 DNA reads as TGTGCCAGCTCTCAGGGGGGGAACTACGAGCAGTACTTC. Translation: CASSQGGNYEQYF.

This clone was seen just once. Other nucleotide sequences in the sample specify the same CDR3. This sequence joins TRBV5-4 and TRBJ1-3; D may be TRBD1 (5 bases). This CDR3 is 14 amino acids long. From germline, CDR1 is SGHNT and CDR2 YYREEE (reference sequence). Trimming pared 2 bases from V and 1 base from J, leaving 7 bases between. CDR3 DNA: TGTGCCAGCAGCTTAGCAGGGTCTGGAAACACCATATATTTT. This sequence encodes CASSLAGSGNTIYF.